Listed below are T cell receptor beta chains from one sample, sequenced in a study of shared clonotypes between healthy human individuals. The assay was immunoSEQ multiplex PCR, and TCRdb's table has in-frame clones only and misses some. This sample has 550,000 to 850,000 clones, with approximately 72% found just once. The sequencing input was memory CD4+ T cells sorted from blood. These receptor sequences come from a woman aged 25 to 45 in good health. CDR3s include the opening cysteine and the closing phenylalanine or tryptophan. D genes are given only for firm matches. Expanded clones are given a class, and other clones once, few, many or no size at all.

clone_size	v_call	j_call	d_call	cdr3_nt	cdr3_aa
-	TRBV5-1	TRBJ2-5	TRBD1	TGCGCCAGCAGCTCCAGGGGGCCCGAGACCCAGTACTTC	CASSSRGPETQYF
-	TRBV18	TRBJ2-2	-	TGTGCCAGCTCACCCCTCGGGCTGAACACCGGGGAGCTGTTTTTT	CASSPLGLNTGELFF
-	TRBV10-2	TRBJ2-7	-	TGCGCCAGCAGTGAGGGAAGGGAGAAGTACGAGCAGTACTTC	CASSEGREKYEQYF
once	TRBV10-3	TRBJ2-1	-	TGTGCCATCAGCCAGGGATTACCCTACAATGAGCAGTTCTTC	CAISQGLPYNEQFF
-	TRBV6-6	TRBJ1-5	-	TGTGCCAGCAGTTACGGCCCCCTAGGAGGGCAGCCCCAGCATTTT	CASSYGPLGGQPQHF
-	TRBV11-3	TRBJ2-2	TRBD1	TGTGCCAGCAGTCGACAGGGTAGCACCGGGGAGCTGTTTTTT	CASSRQGSTGELFF
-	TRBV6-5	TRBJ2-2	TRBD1	TGTGCCAGCAGTTGGACAGGGGGCTCAGGGGAGCTGTTTTTT	CASSWTGGSGELFF
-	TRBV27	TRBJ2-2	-	TGTGCCAGCACTCCTGCGGGACGAAACACCGGGGAGCTGTTTTTT	CASTPAGRNTGELFF
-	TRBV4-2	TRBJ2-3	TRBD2	TGTGCCAGCAGCCAGGAAACCGGGACTAAACCAACTACGCAGTATTTT	CASSQETGTKPTTQYF
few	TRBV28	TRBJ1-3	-	TGTGCCAGCAGTTTAGCGGGGGTGTCTGGAAACACCATATATTTT	CASSLAGVSGNTIYF